These 12 T cell receptor beta chains were all obtained from the same sample, sequenced in a study of cytomegalovirus exposure and HLA in healthy donors. Primers for the PCR totalled 60 Vbeta and 13 Jbeta. Profiling relied on immunoSEQ multiplex PCR, and the TCRdb table lists in-frame clones only, not all of them. The sample gives some 140,000 clones, 75% to 90% of which show up once; 6% to 8% is in the top ten. Sequenced material: PBMCs. Every receptor here comes from a woman in her twenties or thirties in good health and CMV-seropositive.

The V and J genes are TRBV7-8 and TRBJ1-2; 9 nucleotides line up with TRBD1. Looked up from germline, CDR1 is SGHVS and CDR2 is FQNEAQ. The CDR3 runs to 15 residues. With 5 bases clipped from V and 2 bases from J, the junction kept 6 bases outside the gene matches. The DNA of the CDR3 is TGTGCCAGCAGCCTCACCACAGGGGGCAACTATGGCTACACCTTC. It encodes CASSLTTGGNYGYTF.

This rearrangement joins TRBV6-5 to TRBJ1-2; 9 nucleotides agree with TRBD1. Germline loops: CDR1 MNHEY, CDR2 SVGAGI. The CDR3 covers 14 residues. With V trimmed by 5 bases and J by 8 bases, 9 bases remained unmatched. The CDR3 nucleotides read TGTGCCAGCAGTACCACAGGGGGCGCGGTGGGCTACACCTTC. Amino acid sequence: CASSTTGGAVGYTF.

V and J are TRBV5-1 and TRBJ1-4; 10 positions agree with TRBD1. This CDR3 is built from 16 residues. Germline loops: CDR1 SGHRS, CDR2 YFSETQ. The ends lost 4 bases at V and 2 bases at J; junction bases unmatched: 5. The CDR3 region is CASSRGTGATNEKLFF. CDR3 DNA: TGCGCCAGCAGCCGGGGGACAGGGGCCACTAATGAAAAACTGTTTTTT.

CDR3 protein: CASSFRGSETQYF. CDR3 DNA: TGTGCCAGCAGCTTCAGGGGTTCGGAGACCCAGTACTTC. The chain is built from TRBV5-4 and TRBJ2-5; the D gene is possibly TRBD1 (6 bases). Germline CDR1 and CDR2: SGHNT and YYREEE (reference sequence). This CDR3 spans 13 amino acids. V lost 2 bases and J lost 5, with 10 bases in between.

This clone was recorded once. The J gene is TRBJ1-2, the V gene TRBV2, with 7 bases lining up with TRBD1. Germline V gives CDR1 SNHLY, CDR2 FYNNEI. V lost 3 bases and J lost 0; bases outside the gene matches: 4. This CDR3 contains 15 residues. In DNA, the CDR3 is TGTGCCAGCAGTGAGTGGGACAGCACTAACTATGGCTACACCTTC. This sequence encodes CASSEWDSTNYGYTF. Drawing the rest from reference TRBV2 and TRBJ1-2, the complete variable domain is EPEVTQTPSHQVTQMGQEVILRCVPISNHLYFYWYRQILGQKVEFLVSFYNNEISEKSEIFDDQFSVERPDGSNFTLKIRSTKLEDSAMYFCASSEWDSTNYGYTFGSGTRLTVV.

This clone was recorded once. Relative to the germline gene, one junction end is altered; a read error may explain this. The chain employs TRBV7-9 and TRBJ2-7; 7 bases align to TRBD1. Germline CDR1 is SEHNR and CDR2 is FQNEAQ (reference sequence). The CDR3 loop spans 13 amino acids. The CDR3 sequence is CSSSLYGTDEQYF. The CDR3 region has the DNA TGTTCCAGCAGCTTATATGGGACAGACGAGCAGTACTTC.

The chain uses TRBV28 and TRBJ1-6, with D possibly matching TRBD1 (5 bases). Germline lookup yields CDR1 MDHEN and CDR2 SYDVKM. The CDR3 is 12 amino acids. Trimming took 2 bases from V and 14 from J, leaving 10 bases between them. CDR3 sequence: CASSLPGKALHF. CDR3 coding DNA: TGTGCCAGCAGTTTACCAGGGAAGGCCCTCCACTTT.

The chain is built from TRBV2 and TRBJ2-3, with TRBD2 matching over 7 bases. J lost 3 bases, V lost 8 bases, and 11 bases had no gene match. Germline V gene sequence: CDR1 SNHLY, CDR2 FYNNEI. This CDR3 is 15 amino acids long. The CDR3 DNA reads TGTGCCAGCTCCTCGACCGGTAGCGGGACAGATACGCAGTATTTT. Translating gives CASSSTGSGTDTQYF.

The rearrangement joins TRBV10-2 to TRBJ2-7; the D gene is possibly TRBD2 (6 bases). This CDR3 is built from 15 residues. The V gene lost 0 bases and the J gene lost 2 bases, with 11 bases spanning the gap. Germline loops: CDR1 WSHSY, CDR2 SAAADI. The CDR3 loop is CASSESEEGPYEQYF. CDR3 nucleotides: TGCGCCAGCAGTGAGTCGGAGGAGGGACCCTACGAGCAGTACTTC.

V is TRBV5-4 and J is TRBJ1-5, with a tentative D call TRBD1 (5 bases). The CDR3 runs 16 residues. Looked up from germline, CDR1 is SGHNT and CDR2 is YYREEE (reference sequence). Trimming cost V 0 bases and J 2 bases, with 12 bases left between them. The CDR3 bases are TGTGCCAGCAGCTTGGGGGGGGGTCAGGGCAATCAGCCCCAGCATTTT. It translates to CASSLGGGQGNQPQHF.

CDR3 region: CAWSPPPRDSNEQFF. The CDR3 DNA reads TGTGCCTGGAGTCCTCCCCCACGGGACTCCAATGAGCAGTTCTTC. V gene TRBV30 combines with J gene TRBJ2-1; TRBD2 is a possible D gene (6 bases). This CDR3 region has 15 residues. V was clipped by 2 bases and J by 6 bases, with 17 bases between them. Germline V lookup: CDR1 GTSNPN, CDR2 SVGIG (reference sequence).

The chain joins TRBV5-1 to TRBJ2-7; the D gene is possibly TRBD1 (5 bases). V gave up 0 bases and J gave up 2 bases, with 9 bases separating them. CDR3 length: 14 amino acids. In germline, CDR1 is SGHRS, CDR2 YFSETQ. The CDR3 here is CASSLAGHPYEQYF. The CDR3 DNA reads TGCGCCAGCAGCTTGGCCGGACACCCCTACGAGCAGTACTTC.